This passage covers 20 T cell receptor beta chains from one sample sequenced in a study of identical twins. TCRdb itself ran the 5' RACE reads through MiXCR, one entry per CDR3 protein. The sample carries about 570,000 distinct CDR3 sequences, over 8.5% recorded once. These data also featured in a second study, about yellow fever vaccine responses in identical twins.

Specimen: PBMCs. The receptors were sampled from a woman aged 18-30 years in good health.

The CDR3 here is CAISESGLAADTQYF. CDR3 in DNA: TGTGCCATCAGTGAGTCGGGTCTCGCTGCAGATACGCAGTATTTT. The chain uses TRBV10-3 and TRBJ2-3; no clear D. V was pared by 0 bases and J by 4 bases, with 11 bases between. CDR1 is ENHRY and CDR2 is SYGVKD in the germline V gene. The CDR3 runs 15 residues.

This clonotype was seen ten or more times. This rearrangement joins TRBV29-1 to TRBJ2-2; D unclear. Germline values: CDR1 SQVTM, CDR2 ANQGSEA. CDR3 length: 13 amino acids. V was pared by 0 bases and J by 7 bases, with 9 bases between. CDR3 nucleotide sequence: TGCAGCGTTGAAGATCCTTTGGGCGGGGAGCTGTTTTTT. It yields the protein CSVEDPLGGELFF.

The sample holds many counts of this clonotype. The chain has TRBV4-3 and TRBJ2-7; D could derive from TRBD1 or TRBD2 (5 bases each). V dropped 0 bases and J dropped 6 bases, with 15 bases sitting between them. Germline CDR1 is LGHNA and CDR2 is YSLEER. CDR3 size: 15 residues. CDR3 residues: CASSQDWGLVREQYF. Written as DNA, the CDR3 is TGCGCCAGCAGCCAAGATTGGGGGTTGGTGCGCGAGCAGTACTTC.

This clonotype has ten or more counts. The CDR3 sequence is CASSLSGIHEQYF. The CDR3 region has the DNA TGTGCCAGCAGTTTGAGCGGTATCCACGAGCAGTACTTC. This chain uses TRBV27 with TRBJ2-7; D is possibly TRBD2 (5 bases). CDR1 is MNHEY and CDR2 is SMNVEV in the germline V gene (reference sequence). The V gene lost 3 bases and the J gene lost 5 bases, with 11 bases spanning the gap. This CDR3 region has 13 residues.

The table lists this clonotype with many counts. The chain carries TRBV7-9 and TRBJ2-1; the match to TRBD2 covers 7 bases. The CDR3 has 15 amino acids. The V gene end was trimmed by 5 bases and the J gene end by 4 bases; junction bases not matched to a gene: 8. CDR1 and CDR2 (germline): SEHNR, FQNEAQ (reference sequence). Written as DNA, the CDR3 is TGTGCCAGCAGCCTAGGCAGCGGGGATTACAATGAGCAGTTCTTC. It is translated as CASSLGSGDYNEQFF.

The chain recombines TRBV2 with TRBJ2-4; D gene uncertain. The CDR3 has 17 amino acids. V gave up 0 bases and J gave up 1 base, with 13 bases separating them. The germline V gene encodes CDR1 SNHLY and CDR2 FYNNEI. Written as DNA, the CDR3 is TGTGCCAGCAGTGAAGCGGTGGCCTCCCGGGCCAAAAACATTCAGTACTTC. It translates to CASSEAVASRAKNIQYF.

The table lists this clonotype with a few counts. V gene TRBV6-5 combines with J gene TRBJ2-5; tentative D call: TRBD1 (5 bases). The CDR3 contains 14 residues. V shed 6 bases and J shed 5 bases, with 16 bases lying between them. CDR1 is MNHEY, CDR2 SVGAGI, per germline. The CDR3 DNA sequence: TGTGCCAGCAGACTCGGGCAGGGAAAGGAGACCCAGTACTTC. It specifies CASRLGQGKETQYF.

The chain couples TRBV28 to TRBJ2-1; a possible D gene is TRBD2 (6 bases). There are 15 residues in the CDR3. Germline V gene lookup returns CDR1 MDHEN and CDR2 SYDVKM. Trimming shortened V by 3 bases and J by 5 bases, and 14 bases separated the two germline ends. The CDR3 region is CASSFVGRRNNEQFF. CDR3 sequence (DNA): TGTGCCAGCAGTTTCGTCGGGAGAAGAAACAATGAGCAGTTCTTC. Full variable domain (remainder filled in from reference TRBV28 and TRBJ2-1): DVKVTQSSRYLVKRTGEKVFLECVQDMDHENMFWYRQDPGLGLRLIYFSYDVKMKEKGDIPEGYSVSREKKERFSLILESASTNQTSMYLCASSFVGRRNNEQFFGPGTRLTVL.

The sample holds many counts of this clonotype. The chain couples TRBV12-3 or TRBV12-4 to TRBJ1-1; D possibly corresponds to TRBD1 (6 bases). The CDR3 has 13 amino acids. Trimming pared 6 bases from V and 8 bases from J, leaving 16 bases between. CDR3 DNA sequence: TGTGCCAGCAGAAGGGGGGGACCTGGAGAAGCTTTCTTT. Its translation: CASRRGGPGEAFF.

The table lists this clonotype with many counts. The chain carries TRBV12-3 or TRBV12-4 and TRBJ1-2; 9 nucleotides align to TRBD1. The CDR3 is made up of 17 amino acids. With V trimmed by 7 bases and J by 6 bases, 18 bases remained unmatched. CDR3 in DNA: TGTGCCAGCACCCGAACAGGGGGCTCACACCCCTTACATGGCTACACCTTC. Protein: CASTRTGGSHPLHGYTF.

This clonotype has a handful of counts. The chain uses TRBV12-3 or TRBV12-4 and TRBJ2-2; tentative D call: TRBD1 (5 bases). V was shortened by 8 bases and J by 7 bases, with 23 bases between the two germline ends. The length of the CDR3 is 16 residues. CDR3 region: CASGHRTLVPSGELFF. CDR3 sequence (DNA): TGTGCCAGCGGACATCGCACATTAGTACCCAGCGGGGAGCTGTTTTTT.

This clonotype has ten or more counts. The V gene is TRBV27, the J gene TRBJ2-3; D not resolved. The CDR3 spans 14 residues. V gave up 2 bases and J gave up 0 bases, with 6 bases separating them. Germline loops: CDR1 MNHEY, CDR2 SMNVEV (reference sequence). The CDR3 DNA reads as TGTGCCAGCAGTTTACCCGCCAGCACAGATACGCAGTATTTT. Translated: CASSLPASTDTQYF.

A few counts support this clonotype. The chain recombines TRBV6-2 or TRBV6-3 with TRBJ2-7; weak D call: TRBD1 (6 bases). The CDR3 has 15 residues. Germline V gene lookup returns CDR1 MNHEY and CDR2 SVGEGT. Trimming took 6 bases from V and 2 from J, leaving 17 bases between them. DNA of the CDR3: TGTGCCAGCAGACGCAGGGGCGTGGGGGCCTACGAGCAGTACTTC. This sequence encodes CASRRRGVGAYEQYF.

This clonotype was seen a handful of times. The rearrangement uses TRBV6-2 or TRBV6-3 and TRBJ2-1, with TRBD1 identical over 8 bases. The CDR3 has 15 amino acids. The germline V gene has CDR1 MNHEY and CDR2 SVGEGT. J lost 6 bases, V lost 5 bases, and 9 bases had no gene match. The CDR3 DNA is TGTGCCAGCAGTCCCTGGACAGGGTTGTCCAATGAGCAGTTCTTC. It specifies CASSPWTGLSNEQFF.

The CDR3 loop reads CASSPDRGPYQPQHF. DNA for the CDR3: TGTGCCAGCAGCCCCGACAGGGGCCCCTATCAGCCCCAGCATTTT. V is TRBV11-2 and J is TRBJ1-5, with TRBD1 matching over 8 bases. The CDR3 contains 15 residues. The germline V gene has CDR1 SGHAT and CDR2 FQNNGV. V was pared by 5 bases and J by 5 bases, with 8 bases of the junction left unmatched.

This clonotype was counted between two and nine times. The rearrangement uses TRBV9 and TRBJ2-3, with a tentative D call TRBD2 (6 bases). The CDR3 is 14 residues long. CDR1 is SGDLS, CDR2 YYNGEE, per germline. Trimming pared 0 bases from V and 8 bases from J, leaving 13 bases between. CDR3 region: CASSVAPEGGTQYF. CDR3 nucleotides: TGTGCCAGCAGCGTAGCTCCCGAGGGAGGTACGCAGTATTTT.

This clonotype showed up just a few times. The V call is TRBV4-1, the J call TRBJ2-6, with D possibly being TRBD2 (5 bases). V gave up 3 bases and J gave up 2 bases, with 20 bases separating them. The CDR3 contains 19 residues. CDR1 is MGHRA and CDR2 is YSYEKL in the germline V gene. The CDR3 sequence: CASSQPPGLPTTGANVLTF. The CDR3 DNA is TGCGCCAGCAGCCAGCCCCCCGGACTCCCCACCACTGGGGCCAACGTCCTGACTTTC.

CDR3 amino acids: CASSSRGEGYGANVLTF. DNA of the CDR3: TGTGCCAGCAGTTCCCGCGGTGAGGGGTATGGGGCCAACGTCCTGACTTTC. V is TRBV27 and J is TRBJ2-6; perhaps D is TRBD1 or TRBD2 (5 bases each). CDR1 is MNHEY and CDR2 is SMNVEV in the germline V gene (reference sequence). V dropped 4 bases and J dropped 3 bases, with 16 bases sitting between them. The CDR3 runs 17 residues.

This clonotype was recorded many times. The J gene is TRBJ2-1, the V gene TRBV7-2; TRBD2 matches 7 bases. Germline V gene lookup returns CDR1 SGHTA and CDR2 FQGNSA. The CDR3 contains 14 residues. Germline trimming cut 5 bases from V and 5 bases from J; bases unmatched to any gene: 6. Here the CDR3 reads CASSPQRGNNEQFF. The CDR3 region has the DNA TGTGCCAGCAGCCCCCAGCGGGGAAACAATGAGCAGTTCTTC.

This rearrangement joins TRBV7-9 to TRBJ2-7, with D perhaps matching TRBD1 (6 bases). In germline, CDR1 is SEHNR, CDR2 FQNEAQ (reference sequence). CDR3 size: 15 residues. The germline V and J ends were trimmed by 2 bases and 5 bases, with 16 bases remaining between them. The CDR3 region is CASSLPQGFFHEQYF. The CDR3 nucleotides are TGTGCCAGCAGCTTACCTCAGGGGTTTTTCCACGAGCAGTACTTC.